One sample yielded the 25 T cell receptor beta chains listed below, sequenced in a study of regulatory T cells in long-lasting Graves disease. In building TCR beta libraries, iRepertoire HTBI primers were used together with Arm-PCR of CDR3 regions. TCRdb re-called the multiplex PCR reads through MiXCR, storing one row per CDR3 protein. In the table there are more than 350,000 distinct CDR3 sequences, around a fifth of which are singletons. Time point indicated: persistent/refractory GD, antithyroid drugs over 5 years with positive TRAb. PBMC-derived RNA was used for the TCR library. The sequencing here drew on peripheral blood mononuclear cells (PBMCs), taken when the disease was refractory, from a patient treated with antithyroid drugs. Every receptor here comes from a female donor with Graves disease.

This clonotype was detected a few times. The chain is built from TRBV12-3 or TRBV12-4 and TRBJ2-7; possibly TRBD1 for D (5 bases). The length of the CDR3 is 14 residues. V was shortened by 3 bases and J by 0 bases, with 9 bases between the two germline ends. In DNA form, the CDR3 reads TGTGCCAGCAGTTTTGACGGACACTCCTACGAGCAGTACTTC. It yields the protein CASSFDGHSYEQYF.

This clonotype was counted ten times or more. The chain recombines TRBV11-2 with TRBJ1-1; weak D call: TRBD1 (6 bases). V gave up 5 bases and J gave up 3 bases, with 19 bases separating them. The CDR3 covers 16 residues. Germline V gene data show CDR1 as SGHAT and CDR2 as FQNNGV. CDR3 protein: CASSPLLGARDTEAFF. Here the CDR3 DNA reads TGTGCCAGCAGCCCTTTATTGGGGGCGCGGGACACTGAAGCTTTCTTT.

This clonotype has a count of ten or more. The V and J genes are TRBV2 and TRBJ2-5; D gene uncertain. Between the trimmed V and J ends, which lost 7 bases and 4 bases, there was a span of 7 bases. The CDR3 contains 11 residues. CDR1 is SNHLY and CDR2 is FYNNEI in the germline V gene. CDR3 in amino acids: CASMGSETQYF. CDR3 DNA: TGTGCCAGCATGGGGTCAGAGACCCAGTACTTC.

This clonotype was picked up many times. This chain links TRBV6-5 with TRBJ2-2, with 9 bases aligning to TRBD2. V shed 1 base, J shed 5 bases, and the junction held 11 bases outside the gene matches. Germline V gives CDR1 MNHEY, CDR2 SVGAGI. The CDR3 spans 18 residues. The CDR3: CASSYFKTSGRGTGELFF. The CDR3 region has the DNA TGTGCCAGCAGTTACTTCAAGACTAGCGGAAGGGGTACCGGGGAGCTGTTTTTT.

The gene calls are TRBV7-3 and TRBJ2-3; D perhaps matches TRBD2 (7 bases). Germline loops: CDR1 SGHTA, CDR2 FQGTGA. The CDR3 loop spans 14 amino acids. Trimming cost V 3 bases and J 5 bases, with 12 bases left between them. The chain's CDR3 is CASSLGGQGDTQYF. The CDR3 coding sequence is TGTGCCAGCAGCTTGGGGGGGCAGGGAGATACGCAGTATTTT. Drawing the rest from reference TRBV7-3 and TRBJ2-3, the complete variable domain is GAGVSQTPSNKVTEKGKYVELRCDPISGHTALYWYRQSLGQGPEFLIYFQGTGAADDSGLPNDRFFAVRPEGSVSTLKIQRTERGDSAVYLCASSLGGQGDTQYFGPGTRLTVL.

The genes are TRBV18 and TRBJ2-7, with TRBD2 matching over 14 bases. The length of the CDR3 is 14 residues. Germline V CDR1 and CDR2: KGHSH, LQKENI. V trimming: 6 bases; J trimming: 7 bases; junction bases outside the gene matches: 5. CDR3 protein: CASSGTSGSGEQYF. In nucleotides, the CDR3 is TGTGCCAGCTCCGGGACTAGCGGGAGCGGTGAGCAGTACTTC. Full variable domain (remainder filled in from reference TRBV18 and TRBJ2-7): NAGVMQNPRHLVRRRGQEARLRCSPMKGHSHVYWYRQLPEEGLKFMVYLQKENIIDESGMPKERFSAEFPKEGPSILRIQQVVRGDSAAYFCASSGTSGSGEQYFGPGTRLTVT.

This clonotype was picked up many times. The rearrangement links TRBV11-2 to TRBJ2-7; 8 nucleotides align to TRBD1. The CDR3 sequence is 14 residues long. Germline lookup yields CDR1 SGHAT and CDR2 FQNNGV. V lost 4 bases to trimming and J lost 4 bases; unmatched junction nucleotides: 6. The chain's CDR3 is CASSYTRGRYEQYF. CDR3 nucleotides: TGTGCCAGCAGCTATACCAGGGGGCGATACGAGCAGTACTTC.

This clonotype has ten or more counts. The gene calls are TRBV12-3 or TRBV12-4 and TRBJ2-5; TRBD1 is a possible D gene (6 bases). This CDR3 has 14 residues. The V end lost 6 bases, the J end lost 5 bases, and 16 bases lay between the germline ends. The CDR3 is CASSHETGWETQYF. As DNA, the CDR3 is TGTGCCAGCAGCCACGAAACAGGGTGGGAGACCCAGTACTTC.

This clonotype was detected once. Since a much larger clone is just one base distant, this may be a read error. This sequence joins TRBV28 and TRBJ2-5; TRBD2 aligns across 10 bases. This CDR3 comprises 14 residues. CDR1 MDHEN and CDR2 SYDVKM come from the germline V gene. CDR3 region: CVSSMTSGQETQYF. The CDR3 DNA reads as TGTGTCAGCAGTATGACTAGCGGGCAAGAGACCCAGTACTTC.

This clonotype occurred many times. One end of the junction does not line up with germline, which may come from a read error. The V call is TRBV28, the J call TRBJ2-7, with 10 bases aligning to TRBD2. CDR1 and CDR2 from the germline V gene are MDHEN and SYDVKM. The length of the CDR3 is 17 residues. CDR3 protein: CASSMGLAGDSSNEQYF. The CDR3 nucleotides read TGTGCCAGCTCCATGGGCCTAGCGGGAGACTCCTCCAACGAGCAGTACTTC.

This clonotype was observed many times. The rearrangement links TRBV28 to TRBJ1-5, with D maybe TRBD1 (5 bases). The CDR3 covers 13 residues. Germline loops: CDR1 MDHEN, CDR2 SYDVKM. Between the trimmed V and J ends, which lost 8 bases and 5 bases, there was a span of 13 bases. The CDR3 DNA reads TGTGCCAGCGGGGGGACGGATTATCAGCCCCAGCATTTT. Translating gives CASGGTDYQPQHF.

In its sample, this clonotype was seen a few times. The chain carries TRBV29-1 and TRBJ1-4; D gene uncertain. The CDR3 length is 13 residues. From germline, CDR1 is SQVTM and CDR2 ANQGSEA. Trimming pared 6 bases from V and 4 bases from J, leaving 12 bases between. CDR3 nucleotides: TGCAGCGTATCCGGGTCAGGTAATGAAAAACTGTTTTTT. Protein product: CSVSGSGNEKLFF.

This clonotype was observed a few times. The chain carries TRBV20-1 and TRBJ1-5; the D gene is possibly TRBD1 (5 bases). Trimming took off 3 bases at V and 3 bases at J, with 12 bases between the two ends. CDR3 length equals 14 residues. In germline, CDR1 is DFQATT, CDR2 SNEGSKA (reference sequence). CDR3 loop: CSARANRHNQPQHF. The CDR3 DNA sequence: TGCAGTGCTAGGGCTAACAGGCACAATCAGCCCCAGCATTTT.

The chain uses TRBV15 and TRBJ2-7; TRBD2 matches at 7 bases. In germline, CDR1 is LNHNV, CDR2 YYDKDF (reference sequence). J was trimmed by 3 bases and V by 0 bases; bases with no gene match: 5. The CDR3 runs 15 residues. CDR3 sequence reads: CATSRDTRTSYEQYF. Written as DNA, the CDR3 is TGTGCCACCAGCAGAGATACGCGGACTAGCTACGAGCAGTACTTC.

A note on this clonotype: This may stem from a read error, because a much larger clone lies one nucleotide away. The V gene is TRBV2, the J gene TRBJ1-5; D is unresolved. Trimming took off 7 bases at V and 3 bases at J, with 16 bases between the two ends. This CDR3 comprises 15 residues. CDR1 SNHLY and CDR2 FYNNEI come from the germline V gene. DNA for the CDR3: TGTGCCAGCATGTCTCTAGGCACATCCAATCAGCCCCAGCATTTT. It encodes CASMSLGTSNQPQHF.

This clonotype was seen repeatedly, ten times or more. The rearrangement uses TRBV15 and TRBJ2-2; no reliable D call. The CDR3 contains 17 residues. The V and J ends lost 8 bases and 4 bases respectively, with 23 bases between them. Germline V gives CDR1 LNHNV, CDR2 YYDKDF (reference sequence). The CDR3 sequence is CATGLTPLKTPTGELFF. The CDR3 DNA is TGTGCCACCGGTCTAACTCCCTTGAAAACCCCCACCGGGGAGCTGTTTTTT.

This chain links TRBV7-2 with TRBJ2-2; 8 bases match TRBD1. CDR3 length equals 16 residues. Germline trimming cut 6 bases from V and 5 bases from J; bases unmatched to any gene: 11. CDR1 and CDR2 (germline): SGHTA, FQGNSA. As DNA, the CDR3 is TGTGCCAGCAGTCTAGAGCCAGGGGGCTATACCGGGGAGCTGTTTTTT. It encodes CASSLEPGGYTGELFF.

This clonotype was seen many times. This rearrangement joins TRBV28 to TRBJ2-5; D may be TRBD1 or TRBD2 (6 bases each). V dropped 8 bases and J dropped 1 base, with 29 bases sitting between them. Per the germline V gene, CDR1 is MDHEN and CDR2 is SYDVKM. The CDR3 consists of 19 residues. The CDR3 nucleotides read TGTGCCAGCTACACCGTCGTTCGGGGGCGCGGTGAAGCCCAAGAGACCCAGTACTTC. Translated, it gives CASYTVVRGRGEAQETQYF.

As for this clonotype: This likely comes from a read error, as the CDR3 has no conserved phenylalanine or tryptophan at its end. It is unclear where the CDR3 begins or ends on the DNA, so no DNA is shown, and the CDR3 is as TCRdb lists it. V usage is TRBV20-1 and J usage is TRBJ2-7; the tabulated D call, TRBD1, remains unverified against the DNA. CDR1 DFQATT and CDR2 SNEGSKA come from the germline V gene (reference sequence). The CDR3 spans 13 amino acids, including both terminal residues. CDR3 sequence reads: CSARDKGFKGQKK.

The V gene is TRBV20-1, the J gene TRBJ2-5; TRBD2 matches 15 bases. The CDR3 is 17 amino acids. Germline CDR1 is DFQATT and CDR2 is SNEGSKA (reference sequence). After removal of 1 base from V and 5 bases from J, the junction contained 8 bases not matched to a gene. CDR3 sequence: CSARVSPGLAGGETQYF. The CDR3 DNA follows: TGCAGTGCTAGAGTCAGTCCGGGACTAGCGGGAGGCGAGACCCAGTACTTC.

The chain uses TRBV6-2 or TRBV6-3 and TRBJ1-3; D not certain. The CDR3 spans 14 residues. Germline V lookup: CDR1 MNHEY, CDR2 SVGEGT. Trimming pared 1 base from V and 0 bases from J, leaving 4 bases between. The CDR3 DNA reads as TGTGCCAGCAGTTACTATGACTCTGGAAACACCATATATTTT. It encodes CASSYYDSGNTIYF.

Only a few counts were recorded for this clonotype. The chain links TRBV5-1 to TRBJ2-7; 13 bases fit TRBD2. Trimming took 6 bases from V and 5 from J; bases not matched to a gene: 11. The germline CDR1 and CDR2 sequences are SGHRS and YFSETQ. The CDR3 length is 16 residues. The CDR3, as DNA: TGCGCCAGCAAACCGGGACTAGCGGGAAACTTTGACGAGCAGTACTTC. Its protein product is CASKPGLAGNFDEQYF.

This clonotype has at least ten counts. The J gene is TRBJ2-7, the V gene TRBV28, with 10 bases lining up with TRBD2. With V trimmed by 2 bases and J by 5 bases, 6 bases remained unmatched. Germline loops: CDR1 MDHEN, CDR2 SYDVKM. This CDR3 contains 15 residues. The CDR3 nucleotides read TGTGCCAGCAGTTTAAAGTCTAGCGGGAGTCACGAGCAGTACTTC. Its protein is CASSLKSSGSHEQYF.

At least ten counts were recorded for this clonotype. This rearrangement joins TRBV11-2 to TRBJ1-4; no definite D call. The V gene lost 5 bases and the J gene lost 5 bases, with 15 bases spanning the gap. CDR3 length: 15 amino acids. Germline V CDR1 and CDR2: SGHAT, FQNNGV. The CDR3 region has the DNA TGTGCCAGCAGCGAAGGAGGGCAGAGAAATGAAAAACTGTTTTTT. This codes for CASSEGGQRNEKLFF.

This sequence joins TRBV6-1 and TRBJ2-2, with D hard to call. V was clipped by 6 bases and J by 4 bases, with 12 bases between them. Germline CDR1 and CDR2: MNHNS and SASEGT. There are 14 residues in the CDR3. The CDR3 loop is CASRTTSATGELFF. CDR3 in DNA: TGTGCCAGCAGGACCACTTCGGCCACCGGGGAGCTGTTTTTT.